This TCR beta chain originates from a study of identifying expanded T cells in peripheral blood (dated by TCRdb to the late 2010s). Study-wide context: Four technical replicates, made by sequencing separate aliquots from the same pool of genomic DNA, were compared pairwise.

Results the study describes overall, beyond this receptor: The authors expected that over much longer intervals, such as months to years, biological variance in healthy repertoires might increase even further. The binomial model flagged approximately 1.2 differentially abundant clones between technical replicates, compared with about 16 over about two weeks and 19 over around 4 weeks. The beta-binomial model significantly reduced the number of clones called differentially abundant and the false-positive rate across all healthy-donor time intervals. For all healthy donors, the variance in clone template counts between two-week samples rose significantly as total template count increased.

The immunoSEQ Assay, which uses bias-controlled multiplex PCR amplification of genomic DNA, was used to profile TCRbeta CDR3 regions. The source study handled its data this way. The absolute abundance of each unique TCRbeta CDR3 region was quantified after sequences were collapsed and filtered. Differential abundance was tested with two models: a binomial (Fisher-equivalent) model and a beta-binomial model that adds time-dependent variance fitted from healthy donors. Clones with fewer than 5 combined templates were removed, and a clone was called differentially abundant if the clone's Benjamini-Hochberg FDR was below 0.01. Beta-binomial variance was modeled as a function of total template count across the two samples using the form v = (b*log(k)+a)^2. Sourced from immuneACCESS, this table was stored by TCRdb with only in-frame sequences that have V and J called. A share of the clones is absent; for the studies checked, an unresolved V gene accounts for under half, and the remainder has no known explanation. V and J calls and clone size are as listed in that table; D and trimming were resolved from the DNA. This sample has 55,000 to 75,000 clones in its table, and about 90% of those were observed once. The ten biggest clones cover approximately 4.5% of the sample.

During the collection period, no infections or other immune events were recorded for the healthy donors. Blood repertoires from healthy donors were used as a training cohort for calibrating time-dependent variance in a beta-binomial model of differential abundance of T-cell clones. The training cohort was composed of about 10 healthy donors, 3 female and 7 male. The donors were between about 29 and 64 years old, with an average age of roughly 41 years. Whole blood, obtained from a commercial supplier, was collected from each healthy donor at three time points spaced approximately two weeks apart. For immunosequencing, genomic DNA was extracted from unsorted whole blood. The CDR3, cysteine through phenylalanine, is 14 amino acids long. CDR3 DNA only is kept here, 42 bases in frame from base 1. The germline V gene (reference sequence) provides CDR1 SEHNR and CDR2 FQNEAQ. Ends trimmed: V by 5 bases, J by 3 bases; bases unmatched to a gene: 4.

About this clone itself: There is no known antigen for this receptor. Within one base of it there is no much larger clone, and no base qualities were kept.

Rearrangement joined TRBV7-9 to TRBJ2-3; TRBD1 fits 8 bases in the junction. Sample: blood. The receptor comes from a person aged 18 to 75 in good health. The nucleotide sequence reads as follows: TGTGCCAGCAGCCGAGGACAGGGAACAGATACGCAGTATTTT. Translation gives CASSRGQGTDTQYF.